This is a list of T cell receptor beta chains from one sample in a study of cytomegalovirus exposure and HLA in healthy donors. Sequencing used immunoSEQ multiplex PCR; TCRdb keeps in-frame clones, though not all of them. The sample data list just under 80,000 clones. Source material: PBMCs. The origin of the receptors is a man aged 18 to 29 in good health and CMV-seropositive. Each CDR3 is given with its conserved first and last residue. The D gene is left open where the match is weak.

d_gene | j_gene | v_gene | CDR3aa | CDR3nt
TRBD1 | TRBJ1-5 | TRBV5-6 | CASSFSGTGFRPQHF | TGTGCCAGCAGCTTTTCGGGGACAGGGTTTCGGCCCCAGCATTTT
. | TRBJ1-4 | TRBV5-1 | CASSLSGSGEKLFF | TGCGCCAGCAGCTTGTCCGGGAGTGGTGAAAAACTGTTTTTT
TRBD2 | TRBJ2-7 | TRBV28 | CASSHGAGRAYEQYF | TGTGCCAGCAGTCACGGGGCAGGGAGGGCCTACGAGCAGTACTTC
. | TRBJ2-5 | TRBV11-3 | CASSLGRAQETQYF | TGTGCCAGCAGCTTAGGGAGGGCCCAAGAGACCCAGTACTTC
. | TRBJ1-5 | TRBV18 | CASSPQGGSNQPQHF | TGTGCCAGCTCGCCCCAGGGAGGTAGCAATCAGCCCCAGCATTTT
. | TRBJ1-4 | TRBV5-1 | CASSLAGGNEKLFF | TGCGCCAGCAGCTTGGCTGGGGGGAATGAAAAACTGTTTTTT
. | TRBJ2-5 | TRBV19 | CASSITQGVETQYF | TGTGCCAGTAGTATAACCCAGGGCGTAGAGACCCAGTACTTC
. | TRBJ1-5 | TRBV29-1 | CSVGGGRNQPQHF | TGCAGCGTGGGGGGAGGCCGCAATCAGCCCCAGCATTTT
. | TRBJ2-7 | TRBV7-9 | CASSTHSVPYEQYF | TGTGCCAGCAGCACCCATAGCGTGCCCTACGAGCAGTACTTC
TRBD1 | TRBJ2-7 | TRBV9 | CASSAPTGGEQYF | TGTGCCAGCAGCGCCCCGACAGGGGGCGAGCAGTACTTC
. | TRBJ2-7 | TRBV11-2 | CASSPVGSYEQYF | TGTGCCAGCAGCCCGGTCGGGTCCTACGAGCAGTACTTC
TRBD1 | TRBJ2-5 | TRBV13 | CASSSGTAEETQYF | TGTGCCAGCAGCTCAGGGACAGCCGAAGAGACCCAGTACTTC
. | TRBJ2-1 | TRBV6-6 | CASEPAGEYNEQFF | TGTGCCAGCGAGCCCGCCGGGGAATACAATGAGCAGTTCTTC
TRBD1 | TRBJ1-1 | TRBV25-1 | CASSESGQGPHTEAFF | TGTGCCAGCAGTGAATCAGGACAGGGCCCTCACACTGAAGCTTTCTTT
TRBD1 | TRBJ1-2 | TRBV5-6 | CASSLATGAPNYGYTF | TGTGCCAGCAGCTTGGCGACAGGGGCTCCTAACTATGGCTACACCTTC
TRBD1 | TRBJ1-2 | TRBV19 | CASSWTGRADGYTF | TGTGCCAGTAGCTGGACAGGGAGGGCTGACGGCTACACCTTC
. | TRBJ2-7 | TRBV18 | CASSADSGAYEQYF | TGTGCCAGCTCAGCGGACAGTGGGGCCTACGAGCAGTACTTC
. | TRBJ2-5 | TRBV29-1 | CSVTITGLETQYF | TGCAGCGTAACCATTACAGGGTTGGAGACCCAGTACTTC
TRBD2 | TRBJ2-5 | TRBV6-5 | CASSYAGTSGQETQYF | TGTGCCAGCAGTTATGCCGGGACTAGCGGTCAAGAGACCCAGTACTTC
TRBD2 | TRBJ2-7 | TRBV10-3 | CASRDYAYEQYF | TGTGCCAGCCGGGACTACGCCTACGAGCAGTACTTC
TRBD2 | TRBJ2-3 | TRBV6-1 | CASSGLAATDTQYF | TGTGCCAGCAGCGGACTAGCAGCCACAGATACGCAGTATTTT
TRBD2 | TRBJ2-7 | TRBV13 | CASTTGVAGYEQYF | TGTGCCAGCACCACCGGTGTAGCGGGGTACGAGCAGTACTTC
TRBD1 | TRBJ2-7 | TRBV29-1 | CSVEPGQGNEQYF | TGCAGCGTCGAACCGGGACAGGGGAACGAGCAGTACTTC
TRBD1 | TRBJ2-7 | TRBV13 | CASSEATFRDRDTYEQYF | TGTGCCAGCAGTGAGGCCACATTCCGGGACAGGGACACCTACGAGCAGTACTTC
TRBD2 | TRBJ2-2 | TRBV29-1 | CSGGSGSTGELFF | TGCAGTGGGGGTAGCGGGAGCACCGGGGAGCTGTTTTTT
TRBD1 | TRBJ1-2 | TRBV6-1 | CASSEGDRGYGYTF | TGTGCCAGCAGTGAAGGGGACAGGGGCTATGGCTACACCTTC
. | TRBJ1-1 | TRBV7-7 | CASSEDLNTEAFF | TGTGCCAGCAGCGAGGACTTGAACACTGAAGCTTTCTTT
. | TRBJ2-7 | TRBV5-1 | CASSLRGGRYEQYF | TGCGCCAGCAGTTTACGCGGGGGCCGCTACGAGCAGTACTTC
. | TRBJ1-1 | TRBV19 | CASSLGEGGEAFF | TGTGCCAGTAGCCTTGGGGAGGGGGGTGAAGCTTTCTTT
. | TRBJ1-2 | TRBV6-1 | CASSEAMGGRVVGYTF | TGTGCCAGCAGTGAAGCCATGGGAGGCAGGGTAGTTGGCTACACCTTC
. | TRBJ2-1 | TRBV5-1 | CASGPSGTGADNEQFF | TGCGCCAGCGGTCCTAGCGGGACAGGGGCTGACAATGAGCAGTTCTTC
. | TRBJ1-2 | TRBV6-5 | CAGSFATGNYGYTF | TGTGCCGGCAGTTTTGCTACGGGTAACTATGGCTACACCTTC
. | TRBJ2-1 | TRBV29-1 | CSVDVLARVPVLGNNEQFF | TGCAGCGTTGACGTGCTAGCGAGAGTTCCTGTTCTGGGCAACAATGAGCAGTTCTTC
TRBD1 | TRBJ2-7 | TRBV5-1 | CASRDGRGQGVGEQYF | TGCGCCAGCAGAGATGGAAGGGGACAGGGGGTTGGCGAGCAGTACTTC
. | TRBJ2-2 | TRBV2 | CASSVKGFTGELFF | TGTGCCAGCAGTGTCAAGGGGTTCACCGGGGAGCTGTTTTTT